This TCR beta chain originates from a study of blood T cell repertoires in COVID-19. Overall study: The United States, Italy and Spain provided the acute and convalescent COVID-19 samples.

Assay used: immunoSEQ multiplex PCR; TCRdb lists only in-frame clones, some missing. The data contain 250,000 to 300,000 clones, roughly 89% of them singletons. Per germline, CDR1 PRHDT and CDR2 FYEKMQ (reference sequence). After removal of 8 bases from V and 9 bases from J, the junction contained 4 bases not matched to a gene. This CDR3 is 11 amino acids long. The source is a man aged 45 to 65 with acute or convalescent COVID-19. This chain joins TRBV13 and TRBJ1-1, with TRBD1 identical over 9 bases. Sequenced: peripheral blood. The CDR3 loop is CASRGTGQAFF. In DNA form, the CDR3 reads TGTGCCAGCCGAGGGACAGGGCAAGCTTTCTTT. Filled out from reference TRBV13 and TRBJ1-1, the complete variable domain reads AAGVIQSPRHLIKEKRETATLKCYPIPRHDTVYWYQQGPGQDPQFLISFYEKMQSDKGSIPDRFSAQQFSDYHSELNMSSLELGDSALYFCASRGTGQAFFGQGTRLTVV.